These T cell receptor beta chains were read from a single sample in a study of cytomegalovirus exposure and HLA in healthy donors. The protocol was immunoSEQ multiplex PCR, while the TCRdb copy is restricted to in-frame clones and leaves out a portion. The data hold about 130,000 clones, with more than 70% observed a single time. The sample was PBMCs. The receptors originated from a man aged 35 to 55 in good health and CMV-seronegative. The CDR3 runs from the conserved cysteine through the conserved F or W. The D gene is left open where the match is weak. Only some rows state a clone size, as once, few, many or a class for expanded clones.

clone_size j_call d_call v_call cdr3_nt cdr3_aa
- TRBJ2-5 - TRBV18 TGTGCCAGCTCACAGATGGACAGCCAAGAGACCCAGTACTTC CASSQMDSQETQYF
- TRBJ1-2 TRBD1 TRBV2 TGTGCCAGCAGTCTGACAGGGCCCATGGCTAACTATGGCTACACCTTC CASSLTGPMANYGYTF
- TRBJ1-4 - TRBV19 TGTGCCAGTAGTCCCCGTCAGTCTGGGCTGAATGAAAAACTGTTTTTT CASSPRQSGLNEKLFF
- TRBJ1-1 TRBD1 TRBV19 TGTGCCAGTAGTATTCAGGGGGCGCCCACTGAAGCTTTCTTT CASSIQGAPTEAFF
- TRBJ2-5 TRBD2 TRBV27 TGTGCCAGCAGTCCGGCGGCTAGCGGGGGGCGGGACCAAGAGACCCAGTACTTC CASSPAASGGRDQETQYF
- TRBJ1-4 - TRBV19 TGTGCCAGTAGAAAACAGGGTGCAAGTAATGAAAAACTGTTTTTT CASRKQGASNEKLFF
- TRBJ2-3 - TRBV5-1 TGCGCCAGCAGCTCCGATGGCTCAGGTACGCAGTATTTT CASSSDGSGTQYF
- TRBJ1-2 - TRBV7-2 TGTGCCAGCAGCTTAGCGTGGGGAGCTAACTATGGCTACACCTTC CASSLAWGANYGYTF
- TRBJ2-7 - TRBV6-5 TGTGCCAGCAGTGCAGGGCAGCAAACCTACGAGCAGTACTTC CASSAGQQTYEQYF
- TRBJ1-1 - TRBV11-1 TGTGCCAGCAGCTTACGGTTCGGGGTGATGGGTGAAGCTTTCTTT CASSLRFGVMGEAFF
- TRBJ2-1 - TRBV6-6 TGTGCCAGCAAGCCCCCTCTCCCACCCTCCTACAATGAGCAGTTCTTC CASKPPLPPSYNEQFF
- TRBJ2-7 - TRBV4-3 TGCGCTCCTCACAGGGTTAGGAAAAACGAGCAGTACTTC CAPHRVRKNEQYF
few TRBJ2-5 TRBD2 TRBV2 TGTGCCAGCAGTGAACCGCTAGCGGGGGGACAAGAGACCCAGTACTTC CASSEPLAGGQETQYF
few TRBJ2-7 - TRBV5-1 TGCGCCAGCAGCTTCAGTGGAATAGGGAGTAACGAGCAGTACTTC CASSFSGIGSNEQYF
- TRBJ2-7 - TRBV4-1 TGCGCCAGCAGCCAAGATGGGGCGGACGAGCAGTACTTC CASSQDGADEQYF
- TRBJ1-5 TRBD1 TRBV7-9 TGTGCCAGCAGCCTCCGGGACAGCCATCAGCCCCAGCATTTT CASSLRDSHQPQHF
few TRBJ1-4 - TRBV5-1 TGCGCCAGCAGCCCAGTGTCTACTAATGAAAAACTGTTTTTT CASSPVSTNEKLFF
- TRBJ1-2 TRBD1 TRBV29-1 TGCAGCCTCGGACAGGGCTATGGCTACACCTTC CSLGQGYGYTF
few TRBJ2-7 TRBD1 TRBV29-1 TGCAGCTGCGGGACAGGGGCCCCCTACGAGCAGTACTTC CSCGTGAPYEQYF
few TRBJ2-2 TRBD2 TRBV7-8 TGTGCCAGCAGCTCCCCCGGGACTAGCGGGTACAACACCGGGGAGCTGTTTTTT CASSSPGTSGYNTGELFF
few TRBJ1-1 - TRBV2 TGTGCCAGCAGTGCAGAAGGGGCTATGGACACTGAAGCTTTCTTT CASSAEGAMDTEAFF
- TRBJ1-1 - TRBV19 TGTGCCAGTAGTATTTGGACAGCCGTGAACACTGAAGCTTTCTTT CASSIWTAVNTEAFF
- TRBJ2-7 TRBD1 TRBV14 TGTGCCAGCAGCCAAGGACAGGGGCCCTACGAGCAGTACTTC CASSQGQGPYEQYF
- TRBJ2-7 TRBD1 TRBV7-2 TGTGCCAGCAGTTTGCAACCGGGGACAGGGGGTTACGAGCAGTACTTC CASSLQPGTGGYEQYF
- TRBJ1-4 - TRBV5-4 TGTGCCAGCACCCCTGGCGAGGGGGTGGGCGAAAAACTGTTTTTT CASTPGEGVGEKLFF
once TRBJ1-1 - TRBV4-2 TGTGCCAGCAGCCCCGGGACTGTGGACACTGAAGCTTTCTTT CASSPGTVDTEAFF
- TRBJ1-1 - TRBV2 TGTGCCAGCAGTGAATTCGGACAGCAGAGCACTGAAGCTTTCTTT CASSEFGQQSTEAFF
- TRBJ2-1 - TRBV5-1 TGCGCCAGCAGCTTGGTTGCGGGCTCCTACAATGAGCAGTTCTTC CASSLVAGSYNEQFF
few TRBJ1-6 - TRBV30 TGTGCCTGGAGTCGGGACTCCAATAATTCACCCCTCCACTTT CAWSRDSNNSPLHF
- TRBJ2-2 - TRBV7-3 TGTGCCAGCAGCCCAAGTCCTCTAGGAGGGGAGCTGTTTTTT CASSPSPLGGELFF
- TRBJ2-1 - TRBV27 TGTGCCAGCAGTTTTGAGGGTTTCTACCCTAGCTCCTACAATGAGCAGTTCTTC CASSFEGFYPSSYNEQFF
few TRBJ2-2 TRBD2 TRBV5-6 TGTGCCAGCAGCTTGGCCCCCGGGGGGGACACCGGGGAGCTGTTTTTT CASSLAPGGDTGELFF
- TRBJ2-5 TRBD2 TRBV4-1 TGCGCCAGCAGCCGAAGTAGCGCGGGGGGCTTCCAAGAGACCCAGTACTTC CASSRSSAGGFQETQYF
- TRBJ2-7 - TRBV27 TGTGCCAGCACATCAGGGGTAGAGCAGTACTTC CASTSGVEQYF
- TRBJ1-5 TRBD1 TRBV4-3 TGCGCCAGCAGCCAGATGGCGGGACAGGGGGCCTTCGGCAATCAGCCCCAGCATTTT CASSQMAGQGAFGNQPQHF
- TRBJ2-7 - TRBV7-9 TGTGCCAGCAGCCCAGGACAGATCCTCACCTACGAGCAGTACTTC CASSPGQILTYEQYF
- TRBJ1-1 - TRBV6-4 TGTGCCAGCAGTGTCGAGCGAGACACTGAAGCTTTCTTT CASSVERDTEAFF
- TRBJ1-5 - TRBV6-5 TGTGCCAGCAATTCAGGTGGGAATCAGCCCCAGCATTTT CASNSGGNQPQHF
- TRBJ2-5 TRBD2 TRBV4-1 TGCGCCAGCAGCCAACAGCCTAGCGGGGGGCAAGAGACCCAGTACTTC CASSQQPSGGQETQYF
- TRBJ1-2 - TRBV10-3 TGTGCCATCAGTGAGTCGGAACAGGGTGCCTTCCGTGGCTACACCTTC CAISESEQGAFRGYTF
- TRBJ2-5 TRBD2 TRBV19 TGTGCCAGCACCTCTAGCGGGGCTTCCCAAGAGACCCAGTACTTC CASTSSGASQETQYF